Included here is one TCR beta chain sequence, with context. The target antigen is unknown. The data were taken from a study of beta chain features in type 1 diabetes. Study summary: Across all samples, some 98 million sorted cells were examined. Study results and caveats: Among patients, naive, central memory and Treg TCRB repertoires appeared more similar than among healthy donors. Reads derived from cDNA could over-represent cells showing high TCR expression.

Expressed TCRB transcripts got sequenced, as all isolated RNA was reverse transcribed. Only in-frame clones appear in the TCRdb table, and some are missing; sequencing was by immunoSEQ multiplex PCR. Of 390,000 or so clones listed, approximately 15% are singletons. In all sorted populations, purity surpassed 98%. Trimming shortened V by 0 bases and J by 3 bases, and 10 bases separated the two germline ends. The CDR3 loop spans 15 amino acids. Germline assignment: CDR1 SGHDT and CDR2 YYEEEE. The chain joins TRBV5-6 to TRBJ2-1, with a tentative D call TRBD1 (5 bases). The sample comprised naive CD4+ T cells from blood. This receptor was identified in a man between 25 and 39 years old in good health. CDR3 sequence reads: CASSLEGRLYNEQFF. The DNA for the CDR3 is TGTGCCAGCAGCTTGGAGGGGCGTCTCTACAATGAGCAGTTCTTC. The whole variable domain, remainder taken from reference TRBV5-6 and TRBJ2-1, is DAGVTQSPTHLIKTRGQQVTLRCSPKSGHDTVSWYQQALGQGPQFIFQYYEEEERQRGNFPDRFSGHQFPNYSSELNVNALLLGDSALYLCASSLEGRLYNEQFFGPGTRLTVL.